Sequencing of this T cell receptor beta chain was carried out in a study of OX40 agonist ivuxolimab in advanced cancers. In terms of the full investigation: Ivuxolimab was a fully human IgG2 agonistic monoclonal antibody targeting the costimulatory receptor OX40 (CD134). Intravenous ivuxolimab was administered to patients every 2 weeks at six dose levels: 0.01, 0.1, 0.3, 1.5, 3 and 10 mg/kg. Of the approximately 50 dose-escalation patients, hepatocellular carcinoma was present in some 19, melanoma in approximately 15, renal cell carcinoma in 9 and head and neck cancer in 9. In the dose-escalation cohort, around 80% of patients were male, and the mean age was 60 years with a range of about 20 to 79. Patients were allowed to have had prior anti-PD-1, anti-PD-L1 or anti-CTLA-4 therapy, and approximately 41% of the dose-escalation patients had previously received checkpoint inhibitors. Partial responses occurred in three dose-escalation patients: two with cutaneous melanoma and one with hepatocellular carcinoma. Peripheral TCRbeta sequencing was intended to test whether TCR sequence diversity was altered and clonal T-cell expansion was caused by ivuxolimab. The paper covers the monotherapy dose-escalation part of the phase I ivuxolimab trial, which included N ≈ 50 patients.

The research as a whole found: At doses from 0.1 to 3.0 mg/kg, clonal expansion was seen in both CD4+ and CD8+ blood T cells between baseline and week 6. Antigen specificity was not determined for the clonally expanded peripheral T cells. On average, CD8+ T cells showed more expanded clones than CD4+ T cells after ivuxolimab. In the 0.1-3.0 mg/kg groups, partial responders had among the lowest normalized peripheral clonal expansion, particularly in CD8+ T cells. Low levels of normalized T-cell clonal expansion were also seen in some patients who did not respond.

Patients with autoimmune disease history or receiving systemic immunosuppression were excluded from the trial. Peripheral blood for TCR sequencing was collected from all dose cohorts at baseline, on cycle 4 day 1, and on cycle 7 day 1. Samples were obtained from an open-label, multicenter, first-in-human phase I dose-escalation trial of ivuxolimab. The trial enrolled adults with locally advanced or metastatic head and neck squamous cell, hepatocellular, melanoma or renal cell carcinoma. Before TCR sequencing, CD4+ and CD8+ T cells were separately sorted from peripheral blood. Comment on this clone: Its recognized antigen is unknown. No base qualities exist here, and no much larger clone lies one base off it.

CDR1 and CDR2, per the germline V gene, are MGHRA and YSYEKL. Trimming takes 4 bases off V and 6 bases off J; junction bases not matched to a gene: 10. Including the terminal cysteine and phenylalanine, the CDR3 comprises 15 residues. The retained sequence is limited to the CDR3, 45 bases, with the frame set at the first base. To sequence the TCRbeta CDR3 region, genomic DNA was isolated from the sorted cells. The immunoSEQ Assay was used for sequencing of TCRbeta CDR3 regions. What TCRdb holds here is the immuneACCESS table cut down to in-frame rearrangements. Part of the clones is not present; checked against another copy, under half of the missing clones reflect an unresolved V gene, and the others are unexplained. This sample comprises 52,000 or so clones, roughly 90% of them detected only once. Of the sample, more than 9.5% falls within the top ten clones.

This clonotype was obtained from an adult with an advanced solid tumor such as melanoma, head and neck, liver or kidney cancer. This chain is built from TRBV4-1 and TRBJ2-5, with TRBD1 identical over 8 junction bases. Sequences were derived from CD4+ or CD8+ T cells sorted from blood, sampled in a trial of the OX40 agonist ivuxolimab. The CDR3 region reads CASSRTTGVAQTQYF. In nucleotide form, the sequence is TGCGCCAGCAGCCGAACGACAGGGGTGGCGCAGACCCAGTACTTC.